The present T cell receptor (beta chain) was sequenced within a study of OX40 agonist ivuxolimab in advanced cancers. Looking at the study overall: Participants, roughly 80% male, averaged roughly 60 years of age, ranging from roughly 23 to 80.

Sequenced by immunoSEQ multiplex PCR; TCRdb stores in-frame clones only, minus some. The sample lists tens of thousands of clones, about 91% occurring once. Anyone with autoimmune disease history or systemic immunosuppression was excluded. This clone is a singleton in its sample. The antigen remains undetermined. The study, taken as a whole, reports: Among the lowest peripheral clonal expansion occurred in 0.1-3.0 mg/kg partial responders. Low normalized clonal expansion also occurred in some nonresponding patients.

The clonotype was recovered from an adult with an advanced solid tumor such as melanoma, head and neck, liver or kidney cancer. The sequencing used CD4+ or CD8+ T cells sorted from blood, collected in a trial of the OX40 agonist ivuxolimab.

The CDR3, as DNA: TGTGCCAGCAGTTTCATAGGAGTAGCGGGAGGGAAAGAGACCCAGTACTTC. Its protein is CASSFIGVAGGKETQYF. This chain uses TRBV27 with TRBJ2-5; 11 bases align to TRBD2. The CDR3 totals 17 residues. V was pared by 3 bases and J by 3 bases, with 9 bases of the junction left unmatched. The germline CDR1 and CDR2 sequences are MNHEY and SMNVEV (reference sequence).